These 8 T cell receptor beta chains share one sample of origin, sequenced in a study of T cell responses to AZD1222 COVID-19 vaccine. Measured with immunoSEQ multiplex PCR; TCRdb has only the in-frame clones, and not every one. This sample yields more than 65,000 clones, of which about nine tenths are seen a single time; about 7.7% belongs to the top ten. The material was peripheral blood, obtained on day 0 of AZD1222 vaccination. These receptors were collected from an adult in good health.

A few counts support this clone. V and J are TRBV7-2 and TRBJ1-2, with TRBD1 matching 7 bases. Trimming cost V 1 base and J 2 bases; bases outside gene matches: 4. Germline loops: CDR1 SGHTA, CDR2 FQGNSA. The CDR3 sequence is 15 residues long. The CDR3 sequence: CASSLEVRGNYGYTF. The CDR3, as DNA: TGTGCCAGCAGCTTAGAGGTCAGGGGGAACTATGGCTACACCTTC.

The chain carries TRBV19 and TRBJ1-2; D perhaps matches TRBD1 (5 bases). This CDR3 spans 14 amino acids. V lost 4 bases to trimming and J lost 4 bases, with 13 bases between them. Germline V lookup: CDR1 LNHDA, CDR2 SQIVND (reference sequence). The CDR3 DNA sequence: TGTGCCAGTAGTACCCCCGGGACGGCCTATGGCTACACCTTC. It is translated as CASSTPGTAYGYTF.

This clone is deemed medium-sized. The rearrangement uses TRBV6-4 and TRBJ1-2; maybe TRBD1 (6 bases). This CDR3 spans 13 amino acids. The germline V and J ends were trimmed by 0 bases and 5 bases, with 7 bases remaining between them. Per germline, CDR1 MRHNA and CDR2 SNTAGT. This CDR3 is CASSDSGQYGYTF. For the CDR3, the DNA is TGTGCCAGCAGTGACTCGGGACAATATGGCTACACCTTC.

This chain links TRBV30 with TRBJ1-2, with TRBD1 matching over 9 bases. The length of the CDR3 is 15 residues. With 4 bases clipped from V and 7 bases from J, the junction kept 13 bases outside the gene matches. The germline V gene encodes CDR1 GTSNPN and CDR2 SVGIG (reference sequence). The CDR3 spells CAWTVTGGSPGGYTF. In DNA form, the CDR3 reads TGTGCCTGGACCGTTACAGGGGGCAGTCCTGGTGGCTACACCTTC.

The chain recombines TRBV10-3 with TRBJ1-1, with 7 bases matching TRBD1. Trimming at V came to 6 bases and at J to 5 bases, leaving 6 bases not matched to a gene. The CDR3 sequence is 13 residues long. The germline V gene has CDR1 ENHRY and CDR2 SYGVKD. The chain's CDR3 is CAIRQGLGTEAFF. The DNA for the CDR3 is TGTGCCATCAGACAGGGGTTGGGGACTGAAGCTTTCTTT.

The chain links TRBV7-9 to TRBJ2-3, with a tentative D call TRBD2 (5 bases). CDR1 and CDR2 (germline): SEHNR, FQNEAQ (reference sequence). V dropped 5 bases and J dropped 5 bases, with 17 bases sitting between them. The CDR3 sequence is 15 residues long. The CDR3 DNA sequence: TGTGCCAGCAGCCCTATGGGTCGGGGAGAAGATACGCAGTATTTT. It specifies CASSPMGRGEDTQYF.

J is TRBJ2-7 and V is TRBV19, with 9 bases that match TRBD2. V lost 3 bases to trimming and J lost 7 bases; unmatched junction nucleotides: 7. The CDR3 extends over 14 amino acids. Germline assignment: CDR1 LNHDA and CDR2 SQIVND (reference sequence). The CDR3: CASSMAGGLVEQYF. CDR3 bases: TGTGCCAGTAGTATGGCGGGGGGGCTGGTTGAGCAGTACTTC.

This clone was counted once. This chain uses TRBV5-8 with TRBJ1-2; 9 bases fit TRBD1. CDR3 size: 15 residues. The V and J ends lost 2 bases and 8 bases, in that order; junction bases with no gene match: 10. The germline CDR1 and CDR2 sequences are SGHTS and YDEGEE. The CDR3 DNA reads as TGTGCCAGCAGCTTAGTAAACAGGGGGCCTGGAGGCTACACCTTC. The encoded protein is CASSLVNRGPGGYTF.